These T cell receptor beta chains were read from a single sample in a study of T-cell reconstitution after alpha-beta-depleted transplantation in children. TCRdb independently ran MiXCR on the PCR reads; one entry per CDR3 protein. The sample lists around 440,000 distinct CDR3 sequences; about 10% were seen once. Sequenced material: PBMCs, taken before TCRalphabeta/CD19-depleted stem cell transplant. These receptors all stem from a child aged 2-15 years with inherited bone marrow failure, due to receive a stem cell transplant. Both conserved end residues are part of each CDR3.

J gene	V gene	CDR3 protein
TRBJ1-1	TRBV7-9	CASSRGGVTEAFF
TRBJ1-5	TRBV5-5	CASSLGSTENQPQHF
TRBJ2-1	TRBV11-2	CASSLDLAGGSYNEQFF
TRBJ2-2	TRBV4-3	CASSQQTLNSGELFF
TRBJ2-3	TRBV20-1	CSAATPASGITDTQYF
TRBJ1-6	TRBV6-1	CASNEQGDNSPLHF
TRBJ2-3	TRBV10-1	CASSEWTAGLDTQYF
TRBJ2-3	TRBV7-6	CASSFEVQLDTQYF
TRBJ2-7	TRBV5-1	CASSLNPGRNYYEQYF
TRBJ1-4	TRBV29-1	CSVEQGDEKLFF
TRBJ2-5	TRBV7-2	CASSPPGGFETQYF
TRBJ1-1	TRBV20-1	CSARWARKMGTTEAFF
TRBJ2-3	TRBV9	CASSEWDGTDTQYF
TRBJ1-5	TRBV6-6	CASSPAGNQPQHF
TRBJ1-6	TRBV11-2	CASSFAPGQPNSPLHF
TRBJ2-3	TRBV11-2	CASSLEGLGVGVSDTQYF
TRBJ2-1	TRBV28	CASLDLTFGEQFF
TRBJ2-1	TRBV7-2	CASSSRDRVYNEQFF
TRBJ2-7	TRBV12-3/TRBV12-4	CASSPLLAGRPYEQYF
TRBJ2-1	TRBV29-1	CSVGAVDEQFF
TRBJ2-7	TRBV12-3/TRBV12-4	CASSFLSSSYEQYF
TRBJ2-1	TRBV28	CASSFGLGGEYNEQFF
TRBJ2-7	TRBV29-1	CSVEEGTGSFYEQYF
TRBJ2-1	TRBV29-1	CSVPPGPSAYNEQFF
TRBJ1-1	TRBV20-1	CSARGPGSLNTEAFF